The clone carrying this TCR beta chain was observed a handful of times. Its antigen is not identified. Based on a CD8+CD4-CCR7+CD45RA+ profile, naive CD8 T cells were sorted. In germline, CDR1 is MNHEY, CDR2 SVGEGT. Trimming removed 0 bases at V and 4 bases at J, with 13 bases between. The length of the CDR3 is 15 residues. The data were taken from a study of molecular identifiers for immune sequencing clone quantification. Study outcomes and limitations: Researchers reportedly could pick up spiked Jurkat TCR RNA from one cell mixed into about a million naive cells. With a barcode shared among identical TCR molecules, highly expanded clone sizes could be underestimated. Clones above 20 RNA copies contained over 98% of effector molecules but under 1% of naive ones.

One entry per CDR3 protein, called by TCRdb with MiXCR from the PCR reads. The sample records 30,000 to 40,000 distinct CDR3 sequences, over 15% being singletons. The receptor was derived from a human donor in good health. Some libraries in this study had Jurkat cell RNA spiked in. The chain couples TRBV6-2 or TRBV6-3 to TRBJ2-7; tentatively, D is TRBD2 (6 bases). The specimen was naive CD8+ T cells from blood, with Jurkat cell RNA spiked in. Subset of the sample: FACS-sorted CD8+CD4-CCR7+CD45RA+ naive T cells. The CDR3 DNA sequence: TGTGCCAGCAGTTACTCGATCGGGACTGAGTACGAGCAGTACTTC. Protein product: CASSYSIGTEYEQYF.